A single sample gave rise to the 3 T cell receptor beta chains below, sequenced in a study of blood T cell repertoires in COVID-19. Profiled with immunoSEQ multiplex PCR; TCRdb holds only in-frame clones, not every one. The sample contains about 380,000 clones, over 75% of which appear only once. Source material: PBMCs or T cells enriched from blood (not recorded which). The receptor source for this set is a woman aged 25 to 39 who had recovered from COVID-19.

V usage is TRBV15 and J usage is TRBJ2-5, with D perhaps matching TRBD1 (6 bases). Deletions cut 0 bases from V and 5 bases from J, with 13 bases between. Germline V CDR1 and CDR2: LNHNV, YYDKDF (reference sequence). CDR3 length equals 15 residues. Here the CDR3 reads CATSREGQSTETQYF. CDR3 DNA sequence: TGTGCCACCAGCAGAGAAGGACAGAGCACGGAGACCCAGTACTTC.

The chain recombines TRBV10-3 with TRBJ1-2; D perhaps matches TRBD1 (6 bases). The CDR3 sequence is 14 residues long. In germline, CDR1 is ENHRY, CDR2 SYGVKD. Between the trimmed V and J ends, which lost 8 bases and 1 base, there was a span of 14 bases. The CDR3 nucleotides read TGTGCCATCCCCTCGGGGGGCCTTAACTATGGCTACACCTTC. Its translation is CAIPSGGLNYGYTF.

The CDR3 DNA reads TGTGCCAGCAGTCACCGGGTTACTGAAGCTTTCTTT. This translates into CASSHRVTEAFF. The chain is built from TRBV6-2 or TRBV6-3 and TRBJ1-1, with unresolved D. CDR3 length: 12 residues. Trimming pared 5 bases from V and 5 bases from J, leaving 9 bases between. The germline CDR1 and CDR2 sequences are MNHEY and SVGEGT.